These 20 T cell receptor beta chains share one sample of origin, sequenced in a study of shared clonotypes between healthy human individuals. The assay was immunoSEQ multiplex PCR, and TCRdb's table has in-frame clones only and misses some. The table shows approximately 2.4 million clones, with more than 90% occurring only once. Specimen: naive CD4+ T cells sorted from blood. Subset: CD45RA+ positively selected. The receptors were sampled from a man younger than 35 in good health.

Details on this clone: The same CDR3 arises from other DNA sequences in this sample as well. This chain connects TRBV30 to TRBJ2-1; 8 bases map to TRBD2. The germline gives CDR1 GTSNPN, CDR2 SVGIG (reference sequence). The V and J ends lost 0 bases and 8 bases, in that order; junction bases with no gene match: 0. The length of the CDR3 is 12 residues. CDR3 coding DNA: TGTGCCTGGAGTGTACTAGCGGATGAGCAGTTCTTC. Translated, it gives CAWSVLADEQFF.

This clone was detected once. The chain links TRBV2 to TRBJ1-2; 7 positions agree with TRBD1. V lost 5 bases to trimming and J lost 6 bases; unmatched junction nucleotides: 9. The CDR3 consists of 14 residues. Per germline, CDR1 SNHLY and CDR2 FYNNEI. CDR3 in amino acids: CASSYSTGPHGYTF. CDR3 DNA sequence: TGTGCCAGCAGTTATTCGACAGGGCCCCATGGCTACACCTTC. Drawing the rest from reference TRBV2 and TRBJ1-2, the complete variable domain is EPEVTQTPSHQVTQMGQEVILRCVPISNHLYFYWYRQILGQKVEFLVSFYNNEISEKSEIFDDQFSVERPDGSNFTLKIRSTKLEDSAMYFCASSYSTGPHGYTFGSGTRLTVV.

The count of this clone is one. The gene calls are TRBV28 and TRBJ1-5; maybe TRBD1 (5 bases). The CDR3 has 14 residues. V shed 6 bases and J shed 0 bases, with 9 bases lying between them. Germline lookup yields CDR1 MDHEN and CDR2 SYDVKM. The CDR3 nucleotides read TGTGCCAGCAGGACAGAATATAGCAATCAGCCCCAGCATTTT. It translates to CASRTEYSNQPQHF. The variable domain in full, completed from reference TRBV28 and TRBJ1-5, reads DVKVTQSSRYLVKRTGEKVFLECVQDMDHENMFWYRQDPGLGLRLIYFSYDVKMKEKGDIPEGYSVSREKKERFSLILESASTNQTSMYLCASRTEYSNQPQHFGDGTRLSIL.

The chain is built from TRBV9 and TRBJ1-1; D is unclear. V lost 0 bases to trimming and J lost 0 bases, with 9 bases between them. The germline V gene encodes CDR1 SGDLS and CDR2 YYNGEE. The CDR3 length is 15 residues. The CDR3 protein is CASSVGGGMNTEAFF. CDR3 sequence (DNA): TGTGCCAGCAGCGTAGGAGGAGGGATGAACACTGAAGCTTTCTTT.

The chain couples TRBV15 to TRBJ2-7; the D gene is possibly TRBD2 (6 bases). V was cut by 5 bases and J by 0 bases, with 14 bases left in between. The CDR3 loop spans 15 amino acids. Germline CDR1 reads LNHNV; CDR2 reads YYDKDF (reference sequence). The CDR3: CATSPGRFHSYEQYF. The CDR3 DNA reads TGTGCCACCAGCCCTGGGAGGTTCCACTCCTACGAGCAGTACTTC.

This chain links TRBV5-6 with TRBJ2-7, with 8 positions matching TRBD2. There are 15 residues in the CDR3. With V trimmed by 4 bases and J by 2 bases, 8 bases remained unmatched. Germline values: CDR1 SGHDT, CDR2 YYEEEE. CDR3 sequence reads: CASSATGTRAYEQYF. The CDR3 bases are TGTGCCAGCAGCGCCACCGGGACTAGGGCCTACGAGCAGTACTTC.

The V call is TRBV29-1, the J call TRBJ1-2; 8 positions match TRBD1. There are 12 residues in the CDR3. Losses at the gene ends were 7 bases for V and 11 bases for J; bases not matched to a gene: 12. The germline CDR1 and CDR2 sequences are SQVTM and ANQGSEA. CDR3 coding DNA: TGCAGCGCGGGGGGACAGGATCAAGGGTACACCTTC. Amino acids: CSAGGQDQGYTF. Supplemented by reference TRBV29-1 and TRBJ1-2, the full variable domain reads SAVISQKPSRDICQRGTSLTIQCQVDSQVTMMFWYRQQPGQSLTLIATANQGSEATYESGFVIDKFPISRPNLTFSTLTVSNMSPEDSSIYLCSAGGQDQGYTFGSGTRLTVV.

The rearrangement uses TRBV29-1 and TRBJ2-7; 8 nucleotides agree with TRBD1. This CDR3 spans 13 amino acids. V lost 4 bases and J lost 2; bases outside the gene matches: 4. The germline gives CDR1 SQVTM, CDR2 ANQGSEA. The CDR3 nucleotides read TGCAGCGTTGGGCAGGGGGCCGCCTACGAGCAGTACTTC. Translating gives CSVGQGAAYEQYF.

The table lists this clone with a count of one. The chain joins TRBV1 to TRBJ1-2; the table's D gene call, TRBD1, was not cross checked with the DNA. TRBV1 is reported as a pseudogene. The CDR3 sequence is 13 residues long. CDR3 bases: TGCACCAGCAGCCAAAAAGACAGCTATGGCTACACCTTC. Translated: CTSSQKDSYGYTF.

The chain carries TRBV27 and TRBJ1-2; D gene uncertain. Germline values: CDR1 MNHEY, CDR2 SMNVEV (reference sequence). This CDR3 has 13 residues. V was pared by 7 bases and J by 2 bases, with 11 bases between. As DNA, the CDR3 is TGTGCCAGCAAAGGGCAGAAAAACTATGGCTACACCTTC. Protein sequence: CASKGQKNYGYTF.

The rearrangement links TRBV11-2 to TRBJ2-7; unclear D gene. V lost 2 bases and J lost 4, with 12 bases in between. Germline lookup yields CDR1 SGHAT and CDR2 FQNNGV. This CDR3 region has 14 residues. DNA of the CDR3: TGTGCCAGCAGCTTAAACGAGTATTTGTACGAGCAGTACTTC. Encoded protein: CASSLNEYLYEQYF.

This rearrangement joins TRBV7-2 to TRBJ2-7; D might be TRBD1 (6 bases). V was cut by 0 bases and J by 6 bases, with 18 bases left in between. The CDR3 is 16 residues long. In germline, CDR1 is SGHTA, CDR2 FQGNSA. Here the CDR3 reads CASSLAGAGSAVEQYF. CDR3 sequence (DNA): TGTGCCAGCAGCTTAGCGGGGGCAGGGTCGGCCGTCGAGCAGTACTTC.

This chain links TRBV4-3 with TRBJ2-5; TRBD2 agrees at 11 bases. Germline CDR1 and CDR2: LGHNA and YSLEER. CDR3 length equals 16 residues. V dropped 2 bases and J dropped 3; count of bases not matched to a gene: 5. The CDR3 region is CASSQSLTSGEETQYF. The CDR3, as DNA: TGCGCCAGCAGCCAATCCTTGACTAGCGGGGAAGAGACCCAGTACTTC.

As regards this clone: Other DNA sequences within the sample encode an identical CDR3. The CDR3 DNA reads TGTGCCAGCTCCCAGGGGGCTACTAATGAAAAACTGTTTTTT. Its protein product is CASSQGATNEKLFF. The chain has TRBV18 and TRBJ1-4; 8 bases match TRBD1. The ends lost 6 bases at V and 2 bases at J; junction bases unmatched: 2. The CDR3 runs 14 residues. Germline CDR1 KGHSH, CDR2 LQKENI. Full variable domain (remainder filled in from reference TRBV18 and TRBJ1-4): NAGVMQNPRHLVRRRGQEARLRCSPMKGHSHVYWYRQLPEEGLKFMVYLQKENIIDESGMPKERFSAEFPKEGPSILRIQQVVRGDSAAYFCASSQGATNEKLFFGSGTQLSVL.

This sequence joins TRBV10-3 and TRBJ1-6, with TRBD1 matching over 8 bases. The junction had 5 bases not matched to a gene; V was cut back by 6 bases and J by 7 bases. The germline gives CDR1 ENHRY, CDR2 SYGVKD. The CDR3 runs 14 residues. CDR3 sequence reads: CAIRGGTGNSPLHF. The DNA of the CDR3 is TGTGCCATCAGGGGGGGGACAGGAAATTCACCCCTCCACTTT.

The V and J genes are TRBV5-5 and TRBJ2-7; D is possibly TRBD1 (6 bases). The CDR3 is 16 residues long. Trimming stripped 9 bases from V and 7 bases from J, with 29 bases between. Germline V gene data show CDR1 as SGHKS and CDR2 as YYEKEE (reference sequence). The CDR3 DNA reads as TGTGCCACCCGACAAGATTGGACAGAGATCACCGGGGAGCAGTACTTC. It yields the protein CATRQDWTEITGEQYF. The full variable domain, its missing parts supplied by reference TRBV5-5 and TRBJ2-7, is DAGVTQSPTHLIKTRGQQVTLRCSPISGHKSVSWYQQVLGQGPQFIFQYYEKEERGRGNFPDRFSARQFPNYSSELNVNALLLGDSALYLCATRQDWTEITGEQYFGPGTRLTVT.

The chain combines TRBV11-2 with TRBJ1-4, with D perhaps TRBD1 (5 bases). Germline V gene data show CDR1 as SGHAT and CDR2 as FQNNGV. The CDR3 runs 14 residues. The germline V and J ends were trimmed by 0 bases and 6 bases, with 8 bases remaining between them. In DNA form, the CDR3 reads TGTGCCAGCAGCTTAGATGCAGGGTATGAAAAACTGTTTTTT. Its translation is CASSLDAGYEKLFF.

The chain employs TRBV2 and TRBJ2-2, with D possibly being TRBD1 or TRBD2 (6 bases each). Germline CDR1 SNHLY, CDR2 FYNNEI. This CDR3 is built from 14 residues. V lost 4 bases to trimming and J lost 6 bases, with 12 bases between them. CDR3 nucleotide sequence: TGTGCCAGCAGTGGCTCAGGGGAGGCCGGGGAGCTGTTTTTT. It specifies CASSGSGEAGELFF.

CDR3 protein: CASSLRGGADEQYF. DNA for the CDR3: TGTGCCAGCAGCTTACGAGGGGGGGCGGACGAGCAGTACTTC. The chain joins TRBV7-2 to TRBJ2-7; a weak D match, TRBD2 (7 bases). V lost 2 bases to trimming and J lost 5 bases, with 13 bases between them. Germline assignment: CDR1 SGHTA and CDR2 FQGNSA. This CDR3 is 14 amino acids long.

Comments on this clone: Other DNA variants within this sample encode the same CDR3. This chain uses TRBV5-1 with TRBJ2-5; 10 bases line up with TRBD2. Germline V gene data show CDR1 as SGHRS and CDR2 as YFSETQ. This CDR3 spans 15 amino acids. V was clipped by 4 bases and J by 5 bases; unmatched bases: 8. The CDR3 spells CASSPSGGARETQYF. CDR3 sequence (DNA): TGCGCCAGCAGCCCCAGCGGGGGGGCCCGGGAGACCCAGTACTTC.